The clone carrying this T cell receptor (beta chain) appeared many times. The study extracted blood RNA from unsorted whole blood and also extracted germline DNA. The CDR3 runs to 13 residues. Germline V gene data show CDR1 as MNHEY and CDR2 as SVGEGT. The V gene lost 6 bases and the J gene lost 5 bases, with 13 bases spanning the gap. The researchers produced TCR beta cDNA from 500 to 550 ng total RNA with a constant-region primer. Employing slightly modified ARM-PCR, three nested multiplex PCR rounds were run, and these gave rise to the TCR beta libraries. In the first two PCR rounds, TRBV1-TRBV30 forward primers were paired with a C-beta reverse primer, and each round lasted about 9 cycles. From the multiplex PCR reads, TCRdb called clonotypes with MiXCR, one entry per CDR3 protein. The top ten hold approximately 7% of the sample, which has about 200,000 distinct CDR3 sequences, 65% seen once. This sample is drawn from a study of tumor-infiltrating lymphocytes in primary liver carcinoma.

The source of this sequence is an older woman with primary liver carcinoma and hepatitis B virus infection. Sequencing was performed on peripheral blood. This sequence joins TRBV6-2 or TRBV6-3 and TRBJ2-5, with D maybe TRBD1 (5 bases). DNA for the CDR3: TGTGCCAGCAGACTGGACAACATGGAGACCCAGTACTTC. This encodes CASRLDNMETQYF.